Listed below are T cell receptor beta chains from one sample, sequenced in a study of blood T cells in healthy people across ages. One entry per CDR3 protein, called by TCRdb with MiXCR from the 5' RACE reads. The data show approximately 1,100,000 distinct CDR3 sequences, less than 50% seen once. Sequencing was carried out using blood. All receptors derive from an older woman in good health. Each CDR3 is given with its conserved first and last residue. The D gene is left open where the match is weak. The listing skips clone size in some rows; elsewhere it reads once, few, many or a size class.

TGCGCCAGCAGGTCCCTAGCTACCTCCTACTACGAGCAGTACTTC	CASRSLATSYYEQYF	TRBV4-1	-	TRBJ2-7	-
TGTGCCAGCAGCCAAGACCTCGGGACACCCAGAGGCTACACCTTC	CASSQDLGTPRGYTF	TRBV14	-	TRBJ1-2	-
TGCAGTGCCAAGACAGGGTTGGGTTCTGAAGCTTTCTTT	CSAKTGLGSEAFF	TRBV20-1	TRBD1	TRBJ1-1	-
TGCGCCAGCCGAACCAGTTCCACCCGGGACAATGAGCAGTTCTTC	CASRTSSTRDNEQFF	TRBV5-1	-	TRBJ2-1	few
TGTGCCAGCTGTTCCTCTAGTGAGCAGTTCTTC	CASCSSSEQFF	TRBV12-3/TRBV12-4	-	TRBJ2-1	few
TGTGCCGTACGACAGGGGTCCCGGGGCGAGCAGTTCTTC	CAVRQGSRGEQFF	TRBV2	TRBD1	TRBJ2-1	few
TGTGCCAGCAGCCAAATCACAGGTCCCCAAGAGACCCAGTACTTC	CASSQITGPQETQYF	TRBV3-1	-	TRBJ2-5	many
TGTGCCAGCACCCTGGACAGGGTTTCCCACGAGCAGTACTTC	CASTLDRVSHEQYF	TRBV12-3/TRBV12-4	TRBD1	TRBJ2-7	-
TGCGCCAGCAGCTTGCTGGGCGTCGGAGAAAACATTCAGTACTTC	CASSLLGVGENIQYF	TRBV5-1	-	TRBJ2-4	few
TGTGCCAGCAGTCGGGGACTAGTAGACTACGAGCAGTACTTC	CASSRGLVDYEQYF	TRBV3-1	TRBD2	TRBJ2-7	-
TGCAGCGTTGAAGATCTTGCAGGATTTACCTACGAGCAGTACTTC	CSVEDLAGFTYEQYF	TRBV29-1	-	TRBJ2-7	-
TGTGCCAGCAGTGAATATCTCTACGAGCAGTACTTC	CASSEYLYEQYF	TRBV6-1	-	TRBJ2-7	many
TGTGCCAGCAGCTCATCCCCCGGGGGTTTCAATGAGCAGTTCTTC	CASSSSPGGFNEQFF	TRBV7-2	-	TRBJ2-1	once
TGCAGCGTCCAGACTAGCGGGAAAGGAGATGAGCAGTTCTTC	CSVQTSGKGDEQFF	TRBV29-1	TRBD2	TRBJ2-1	-
TGTACCAGCAGCCCCTTTCTAGCGGGAACATTAAACATTCAGTACTTC	CTSSPFLAGTLNIQYF	TRBV27	TRBD2	TRBJ2-4	-
TGTGCCAGCAGTCTAGATTTAGCCGGGACAGACAATTCACCCCTCCACTTT	CASSLDLAGTDNSPLHF	TRBV7-2	TRBD1	TRBJ1-6	-
TGTGCCAGCAGCCAAGAGGGGGAAAGCGAAAAACTGTTTTTT	CASSQEGESEKLFF	TRBV4-2	-	TRBJ1-4	-
TGCAGCGTGATTACGACGGCCAAAAACATTCAGTACTTC	CSVITTAKNIQYF	TRBV29-1	-	TRBJ2-4	-
TGCAGTGCTAGAGGGGAACTAGCGGGGACCAATGAGCAGTTCTTC	CSARGELAGTNEQFF	TRBV20-1	TRBD2	TRBJ2-1	-
TGTGCCAGCTCGGGTGCCTATAATTCACCCCTCCACTTT	CASSGAYNSPLHF	TRBV27	-	TRBJ1-6	-
TGTGCCAGCAGCCGTGTAGCGGGAGGGCAAGAGACCCAGTACTTC	CASSRVAGGQETQYF	TRBV5-5	TRBD2	TRBJ2-5	few
TGTGCCAGCAGTTTCGGGGGGGGCGGAGCCTACGAGCAGTACTTC	CASSFGGGGAYEQYF	TRBV12-3/TRBV12-4	TRBD2	TRBJ2-7	-
TGTGCCATCAGGCCTGACTCAGGGGTTAATTCACCCCTCCACTTT	CAIRPDSGVNSPLHF	TRBV10-3	-	TRBJ1-6	-
TGTGCCAGCACCAGGGGAGCAGGGAGCTCCTACGAGCAGTACTTC	CASTRGAGSSYEQYF	TRBV5-6	-	TRBJ2-7	-
TGCAGCGTTGTTACCCAGGTAGATACGCAGTATTTT	CSVVTQVDTQYF	TRBV29-1	-	TRBJ2-3	-
TGCAGCGTTGAAGGAATAGGGGATGAGCAGTTCTTC	CSVEGIGDEQFF	TRBV29-1	-	TRBJ2-1	-
TGTGCCAGCAGCTCGGCTCTAGCGGGAGGGCCCAATGAGCAGTTCTTC	CASSSALAGGPNEQFF	TRBV5-5	TRBD2	TRBJ2-1	-
TGTGCCATCAGTGAGCACGAGGGAGGGTTGTCGAGGGATACGCGGTATTTT	CAISEHEGGLSRDTRYF	TRBV10-3	TRBD2	TRBJ2-3	-
TGTGCCAGCAGTTCGCACAGGGGTAGATCCTACGAGCAGTACTTC	CASSSHRGRSYEQYF	TRBV28	TRBD1	TRBJ2-7	-
TGTGCCAGCAGCTTGCGGGCTAGCGGGAGCCAAGAGACCCAGTACTTC	CASSLRASGSQETQYF	TRBV7-7	TRBD2	TRBJ2-5	-
TGTGCCAGCAGCTTAGTCCCCAGGCCGAGTAGGGGGCACACTGAAGCTTTCTTT	CASSLVPRPSRGHTEAFF	TRBV11-2	TRBD1	TRBJ1-1	-
TGTGCCAGCAGTTACTCGGGGGGTAGTACGCAGTATTTT	CASSYSGGSTQYF	TRBV6-5	-	TRBJ2-3	-
TGCGCCAGCAGCCCGTCACAGGGGGCGAACACTGAAGCTTTCTTT	CASSPSQGANTEAFF	TRBV4-1	TRBD1	TRBJ1-1	few
TGTACCAGCAGTTATTTAACCCCGGGACTAGCATCCGAGCAGTACTTC	CTSSYLTPGLASEQYF	TRBV6-9	TRBD2	TRBJ2-7	-
TGCAGTGCTAGAGATCTTCAACATAGCAATCAGCCCCAGCATTTT	CSARDLQHSNQPQHF	TRBV20-1	-	TRBJ1-5	-
TGTGCCAGCAGCGACAGGGGAGGGGGGAATGAGCAGTTCTTC	CASSDRGGGNEQFF	TRBV28	-	TRBJ2-1	-
TGTGCCAGCAGTTTCTCCGGGACAGTCTCCTACGAGCAGTACTTC	CASSFSGTVSYEQYF	TRBV28	TRBD1	TRBJ2-7	-
TGTGCCAGCAGCCTAATGGACAGGGGGGCACTAAAATCCTACGAGCAGTACTTC	CASSLMDRGALKSYEQYF	TRBV3-1	TRBD1	TRBJ2-7	few
TGTGCCAGCAGTTTTCGGGAAAGCGGGGCCAACGTCCTGACTTTC	CASSFRESGANVLTF	TRBV12-3/TRBV12-4	-	TRBJ2-6	-
TGCAGCGTCCGAGGGGGACAGGGGGCCTACGAGCAGTTCTTC	CSVRGGQGAYEQFF	TRBV29-1	TRBD1	TRBJ2-1	-
TGTGCCAGCAGTTTTTCGGGACAGGTTAAAAACATTCAGTACTTC	CASSFSGQVKNIQYF	TRBV28	TRBD1	TRBJ2-4	-
TGTGCCAGCTCAGCATCCCACCAAGAGACCCAGTACTTC	CASSASHQETQYF	TRBV18	-	TRBJ2-5	-
TGTGCCAGCAGTTACACGGACTACAGCGAGCAGTACTTC	CASSYTDYSEQYF	TRBV6-5	-	TRBJ2-7	-